The 6 T cell receptor beta chains reported below all come from one sample, sequenced in a study of blood T cells in healthy people across ages. Primed by a sample-barcoded 5' primer and a J-beta primer mix, a second PCR proceeded for about 6 to 11 cycles. TCRdb reprocessed the 5' RACE reads via MiXCR and lists one record per CDR3 protein. This sample carries some 640,000 distinct CDR3 sequences, more than 40% of them seen once, and the ten largest clones take around 32%. Source material: blood. The receptor source for this set is a woman aged 60 to 75 in good health.

The J gene is TRBJ2-6, the V gene TRBV30, with TRBD1 matching 7 bases. V lost 0 bases to trimming and J lost 0 bases; unmatched junction nucleotides: 2. The CDR3 extends over 16 amino acids. Germline V gives CDR1 GTSNPN, CDR2 SVGIG (reference sequence). The CDR3 sequence is CAWSVGGNSGANVLTF. Written as DNA, the CDR3 is TGTGCCTGGAGTGTAGGGGGCAACTCTGGGGCCAACGTCCTGACTTTC.

This clonotype was seen just once. V is TRBV3-1 and J is TRBJ1-6, with TRBD1 matching over 11 bases. Germline V gene lookup returns CDR1 LGHDT and CDR2 YNNKEL (reference sequence). The CDR3 length is 15 residues. V shed 2 bases, J shed 8 bases, and the junction held 2 bases outside the gene matches. CDR3 sequence (DNA): TGTGCCAGCAGCCAACCGGGACAGGGGGATTCACCCCTCCACTTT. It translates to CASSQPGQGDSPLHF.

The chain recombines TRBV9 with TRBJ2-3; the D gene is possibly TRBD2 (6 bases). Per the germline V gene, CDR1 is SGDLS and CDR2 is YYNGEE. The CDR3 spans 15 residues. V was pared by 4 bases and J by 2 bases, with 14 bases between. CDR3 sequence: CASSKPGLPTDTQYF. DNA for the CDR3: TGTGCCAGCAGCAAACCGGGACTTCCCACAGATACGCAGTATTTT.

The chain recombines TRBV7-2 with TRBJ1-2; D unresolved. The CDR3 runs 12 residues. The V and J ends lost 2 bases and 8 bases respectively, with 9 bases between them. CDR1 SGHTA and CDR2 FQGNSA come from the germline V gene. CDR3 sequence (DNA): TGTGCCAGCAGCTTACCGCCGGCCGGCTACACCTTC. Translation gives CASSLPPAGYTF. The complete variable domain, with remaining parts taken from reference TRBV7-2 and TRBJ1-2, reads GAGVSQSPSNKVTEKGKDVELRCDPISGHTALYWYRQSLGQGLEFLIYFQGNSAPDKSGLPSDRFSAERTGGSVSTLTIQRTQQEDSAVYLCASSLPPAGYTFGSGTRLTVV.

The chain has TRBV3-1 and TRBJ2-1; 13 bases match TRBD2. The germline gives CDR1 LGHDT, CDR2 YNNKEL (reference sequence). The CDR3 covers 13 residues. After removal of 1 base from V and 15 bases from J, the junction contained 3 bases not matched to a gene. Here the CDR3 reads CASSQGTSGRGFF. CDR3 sequence (DNA): TGTGCCAGCAGCCAAGGGACTAGCGGGAGAGGGTTCTTC.

This clonotype was recorded once. J is TRBJ1-3 and V is TRBV3-1, with D unclear. The CDR3 consists of 15 residues. The germline CDR1 and CDR2 sequences are LGHDT and YNNKEL (reference sequence). V lost 4 bases to trimming and J lost 0 bases, with 10 bases between them. CDR3 in DNA: TGTGCCAGCAGCCGGACCCCGGGCTCTGGAAACACCATATATTTT. Amino acid sequence: CASSRTPGSGNTIYF.